One and the same sample provided the 10 T cell receptor beta chains below, sequenced in a study of persistence of HIV-infected CD4 T cells. This was the immunoSEQ version 4 assay in survey mode. Produced via immunoSEQ multiplex PCR; TCRdb's table is partial and in-frame only. The sample has 25,000 to 35,000 clones; roughly 78% are singletons. These receptors are not linked to any known antigen. The stimulus was lysate of CMV-infected fibroblasts, roughly 9.2 ug/mL. CD40L/CD69 double-negative CD45RO-high memory CD4+ T cells were collected. The material was CD4+ T cells sorted from PBMCs after roughly 17-hour stimulation, obtained from a patient who received antiretroviral therapy. The receptors here all came from an adult man with HIV who was CMV-seropositive.

The chain joins TRBV4-2 to TRBJ1-2, with a possible D match to TRBD1 (6 bases). V shed 0 bases and J shed 1 base, with 12 bases lying between them. The V gene's germline CDR1 is LGHNA and CDR2 YNFKEQ. This CDR3 contains 16 residues. The CDR3 sequence: CASSQDRTEFNYGYTF. In DNA form, the CDR3 reads TGTGCCAGCAGCCAAGATCGGACAGAATTTAACTATGGCTACACCTTC.

This chain connects TRBV28 to TRBJ2-7; possibly TRBD1 for D (6 bases). Trimming cost V 2 bases and J 4 bases, with 18 bases left between them. CDR1 is MDHEN and CDR2 is SYDVKM in the germline V gene. This CDR3 is 16 amino acids long. CDR3: CASSLTGLRGGYEQYF. For the CDR3, the DNA is TGTGCCAGCAGTTTAACAGGGCTTCGGGGCGGGTACGAGCAGTACTTC.

This chain uses TRBV19 with TRBJ2-1, with a possible D match to TRBD1 (5 bases). V lost 2 bases and J 5 bases, leaving 10 bases between the germline ends. Germline V CDR1 and CDR2: LNHDA, SQIVND (reference sequence). This CDR3 has 14 residues. CDR3 bases: TGTGCCAGTAGTATACAGGGTAGAGACAATGAGCAGTTCTTC. This encodes CASSIQGRDNEQFF. Looking up the rest from reference TRBV19 and TRBJ2-1 gives the full variable domain: DGGITQSPKYLFRKEGQNVTLSCEQNLNHDAMYWYRQDPGQGLRLIYYSQIVNDFQKGDIAEGYSVSREKKESFPLTVTSAQKNPTAFYLCASSIQGRDNEQFFGPGTRLTVL.

The chain couples TRBV7-2 to TRBJ1-2; D unclear. The CDR3 spans 15 residues. Deletions cut 1 base from V and 4 bases from J, with 13 bases between. Looked up from germline, CDR1 is SGHTA and CDR2 is FQGNSA. This chain's CDR3 is CASSLGLGGVYGYTF. The CDR3 DNA reads TGTGCCAGCAGCTTAGGGTTGGGAGGAGTCTATGGCTACACCTTC. Variable domain in full (rest from reference TRBV7-2 and TRBJ1-2): GAGVSQSPSNKVTEKGKDVELRCDPISGHTALYWYRQSLGQGLEFLIYFQGNSAPDKSGLPSDRFSAERTGGSVSTLTIQRTQQEDSAVYLCASSLGLGGVYGYTFGSGTRLTVV.

V and J are TRBV19 and TRBJ1-5, with TRBD1 matching over 10 bases. Trimming took 5 bases from V and 6 from J; bases not matched to a gene: 7. Germline CDR1 LNHDA, CDR2 SQIVND (reference sequence). This CDR3 region has 15 residues. Here the CDR3 reads CASSSGTGAIQPQHF. The CDR3, as DNA: TGTGCCAGTAGTTCGGGGACAGGGGCAATTCAGCCCCAGCATTTT.

V usage is TRBV15 and J usage is TRBJ1-2; the D gene is possibly TRBD1 (5 bases). Germline values: CDR1 LNHNV, CDR2 YYDKDF (reference sequence). The CDR3 runs to 15 residues. The V end was cut by 3 bases, the J end by 8 bases, with 19 bases between. The CDR3 spells CATSSGRGRDVGYTF. As DNA, the CDR3 is TGTGCCACCAGCAGTGGCCGGGGGAGAGATGTGGGCTACACCTTC.

V is TRBV11-1 and J is TRBJ2-1; 9 nucleotides align to TRBD2. The CDR3 is 15 residues long. With V trimmed by 4 bases and J by 4 bases, 5 bases remained unmatched. Germline lookup yields CDR1 SGHAT and CDR2 FQDESV (reference sequence). The CDR3 reads CASSSHSGGYNEQFF. CDR3 coding DNA: TGTGCCAGCAGCTCTCATAGCGGGGGTTACAATGAGCAGTTCTTC.

The chain joins TRBV27 to TRBJ1-5, with a weak D call TRBD1 (5 bases). Trimming removed 4 bases from V and 11 bases from J, with 21 bases in between. Germline lookup yields CDR1 MNHEY and CDR2 SMNVEV (reference sequence). The CDR3 runs 15 residues. CDR3 protein: CASSSYGAAPLAQHF. The CDR3 DNA reads TGTGCCAGCAGTTCTTATGGGGCAGCCCCTCTCGCCCAGCATTTT.

V gene TRBV5-4 combines with J gene TRBJ1-4, with 8 bases aligning to TRBD1. CDR3 length: 13 residues. V was clipped by 4 bases and J by 8 bases; unmatched bases: 4. Per the germline V gene, CDR1 is SGHNT and CDR2 is YYREEE (reference sequence). Here the CDR3 DNA reads TGTGCCAGCAGCGGTTACAGGGGGGAAAAACTGTTTTTT. Residues: CASSGYRGEKLFF.

This chain links TRBV6-6 with TRBJ2-7; 7 nucleotides line up with TRBD1. The trim removed 2 bases at V and 3 bases at J, leaving 4 bases unmatched. The CDR3 has 14 amino acids. The germline CDR1 and CDR2 sequences are MNHNY and SVGAGI (reference sequence). The CDR3 spells CASSYRGPNYEQYF. DNA of the CDR3: TGTGCCAGCAGTTACAGGGGGCCAAACTACGAGCAGTACTTC.